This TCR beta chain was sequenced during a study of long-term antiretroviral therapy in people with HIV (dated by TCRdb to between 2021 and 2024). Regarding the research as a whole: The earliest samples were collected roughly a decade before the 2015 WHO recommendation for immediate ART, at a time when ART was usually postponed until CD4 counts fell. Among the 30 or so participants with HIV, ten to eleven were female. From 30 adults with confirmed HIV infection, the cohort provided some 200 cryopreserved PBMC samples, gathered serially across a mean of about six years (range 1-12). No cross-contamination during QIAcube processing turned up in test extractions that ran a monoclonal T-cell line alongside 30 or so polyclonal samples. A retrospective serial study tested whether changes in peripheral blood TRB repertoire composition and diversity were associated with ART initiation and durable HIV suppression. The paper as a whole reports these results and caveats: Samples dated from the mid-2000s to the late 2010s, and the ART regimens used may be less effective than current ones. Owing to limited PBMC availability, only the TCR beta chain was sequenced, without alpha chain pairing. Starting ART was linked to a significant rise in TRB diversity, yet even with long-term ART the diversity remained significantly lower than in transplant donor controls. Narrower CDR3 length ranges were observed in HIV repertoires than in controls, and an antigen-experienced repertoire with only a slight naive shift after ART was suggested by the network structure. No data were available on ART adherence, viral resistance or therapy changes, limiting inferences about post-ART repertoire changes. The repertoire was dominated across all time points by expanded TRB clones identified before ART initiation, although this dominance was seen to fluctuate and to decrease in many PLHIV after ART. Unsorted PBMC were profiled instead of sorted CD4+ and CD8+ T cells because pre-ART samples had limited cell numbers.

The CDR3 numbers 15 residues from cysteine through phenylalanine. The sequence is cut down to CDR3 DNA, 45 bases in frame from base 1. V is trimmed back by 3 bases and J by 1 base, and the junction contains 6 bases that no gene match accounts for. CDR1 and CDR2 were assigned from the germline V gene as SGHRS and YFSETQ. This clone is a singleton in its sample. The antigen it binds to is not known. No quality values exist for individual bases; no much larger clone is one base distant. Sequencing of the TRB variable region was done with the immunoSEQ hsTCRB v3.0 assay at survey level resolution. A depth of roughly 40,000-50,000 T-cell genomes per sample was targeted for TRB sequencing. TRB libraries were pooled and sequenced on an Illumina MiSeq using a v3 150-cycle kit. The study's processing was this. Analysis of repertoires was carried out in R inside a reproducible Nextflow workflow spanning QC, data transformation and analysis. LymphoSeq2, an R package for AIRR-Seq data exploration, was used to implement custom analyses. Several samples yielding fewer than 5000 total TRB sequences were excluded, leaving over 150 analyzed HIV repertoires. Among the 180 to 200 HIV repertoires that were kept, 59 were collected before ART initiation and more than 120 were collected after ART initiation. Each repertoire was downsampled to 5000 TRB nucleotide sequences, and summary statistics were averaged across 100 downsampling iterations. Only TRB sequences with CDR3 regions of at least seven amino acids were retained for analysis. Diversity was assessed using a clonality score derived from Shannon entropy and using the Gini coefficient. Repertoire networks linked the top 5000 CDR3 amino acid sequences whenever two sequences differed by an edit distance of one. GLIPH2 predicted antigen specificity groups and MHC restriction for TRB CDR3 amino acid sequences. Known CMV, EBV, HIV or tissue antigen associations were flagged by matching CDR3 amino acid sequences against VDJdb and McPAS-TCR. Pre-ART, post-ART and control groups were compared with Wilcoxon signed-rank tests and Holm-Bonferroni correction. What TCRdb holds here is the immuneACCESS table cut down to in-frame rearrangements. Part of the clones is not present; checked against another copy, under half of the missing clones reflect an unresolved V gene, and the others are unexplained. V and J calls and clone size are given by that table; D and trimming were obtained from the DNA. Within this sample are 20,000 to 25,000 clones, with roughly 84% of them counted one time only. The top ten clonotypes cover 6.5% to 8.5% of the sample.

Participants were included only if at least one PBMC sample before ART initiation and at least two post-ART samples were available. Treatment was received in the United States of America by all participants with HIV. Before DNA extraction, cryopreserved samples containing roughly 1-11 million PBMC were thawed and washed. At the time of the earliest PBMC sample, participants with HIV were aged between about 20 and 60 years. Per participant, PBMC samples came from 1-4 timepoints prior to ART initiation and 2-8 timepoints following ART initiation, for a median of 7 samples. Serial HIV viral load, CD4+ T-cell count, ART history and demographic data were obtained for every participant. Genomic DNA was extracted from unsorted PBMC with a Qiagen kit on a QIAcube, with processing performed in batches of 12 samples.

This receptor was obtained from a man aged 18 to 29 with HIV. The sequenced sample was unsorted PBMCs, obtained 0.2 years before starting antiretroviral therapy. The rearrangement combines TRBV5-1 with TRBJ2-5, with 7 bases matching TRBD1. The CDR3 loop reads CASSSAGTAQETQYF. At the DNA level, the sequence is TGCGCCAGCAGCTCAGCCGGGACAGCCCAAGAGACCCAGTACTTC.